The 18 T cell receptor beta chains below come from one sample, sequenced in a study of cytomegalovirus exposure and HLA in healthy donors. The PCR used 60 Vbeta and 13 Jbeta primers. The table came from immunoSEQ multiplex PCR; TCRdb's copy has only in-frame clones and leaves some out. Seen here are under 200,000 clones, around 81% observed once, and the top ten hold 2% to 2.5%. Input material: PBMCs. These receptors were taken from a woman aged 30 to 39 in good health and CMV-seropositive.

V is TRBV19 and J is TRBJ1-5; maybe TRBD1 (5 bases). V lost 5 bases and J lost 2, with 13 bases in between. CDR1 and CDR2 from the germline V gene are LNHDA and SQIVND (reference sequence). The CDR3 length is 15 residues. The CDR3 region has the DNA TGTGCCAGTAGTCGGCAGGGAAAGGGCAATCAGCCCCAGCATTTT. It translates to CASSRQGKGNQPQHF.

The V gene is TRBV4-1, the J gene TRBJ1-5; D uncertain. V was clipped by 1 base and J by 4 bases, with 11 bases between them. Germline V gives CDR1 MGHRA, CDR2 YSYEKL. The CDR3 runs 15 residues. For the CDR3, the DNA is TGCGCCAGCAGCCAAGGGGCAGCGGTAAATCAGCCCCAGCATTTT. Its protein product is CASSQGAAVNQPQHF.

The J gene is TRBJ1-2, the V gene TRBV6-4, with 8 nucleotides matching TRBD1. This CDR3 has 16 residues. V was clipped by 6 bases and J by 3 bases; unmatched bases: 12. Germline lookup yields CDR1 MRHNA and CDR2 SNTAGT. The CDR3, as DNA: TGTGCCAGCAGGAGAGAAGGACAGGGAGGCTACTATGGCTACACCTTC. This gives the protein CASRREGQGGYYGYTF.

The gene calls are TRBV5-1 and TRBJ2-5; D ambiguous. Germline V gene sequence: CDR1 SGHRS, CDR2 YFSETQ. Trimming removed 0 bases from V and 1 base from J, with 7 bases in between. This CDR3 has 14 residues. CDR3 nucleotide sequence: TGCGCCAGCAGCTTGGCCAACAGCCAAGAGACCCAGTACTTC. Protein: CASSLANSQETQYF.

CDR3 loop: CASSLTSVSERAKNIQYF. For the CDR3, the DNA is TGTGCCAGCAGCTTAACTTCGGTGTCAGAGCGGGCCAAAAACATTCAGTACTTC. This chain uses TRBV7-8 with TRBJ2-4; maybe TRBD2 (5 bases). The V gene's germline CDR1 is SGHVS and CDR2 FQNEAQ. Trimming stripped 2 bases from V and 1 base from J, with 18 bases between. This CDR3 comprises 18 residues.

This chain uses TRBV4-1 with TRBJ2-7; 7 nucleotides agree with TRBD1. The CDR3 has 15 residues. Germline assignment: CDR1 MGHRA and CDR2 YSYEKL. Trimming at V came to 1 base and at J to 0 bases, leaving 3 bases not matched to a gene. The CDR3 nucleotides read TGCGCCAGCAGCCAAGTTGACAGGGCCTCCTACGAGCAGTACTTC. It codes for CASSQVDRASYEQYF.

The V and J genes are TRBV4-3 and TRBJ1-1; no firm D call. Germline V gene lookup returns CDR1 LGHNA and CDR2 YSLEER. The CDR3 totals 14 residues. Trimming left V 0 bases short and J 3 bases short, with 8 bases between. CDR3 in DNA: TGCGCCAGCAGCCAAGATTTCGTAGACACTGAAGCTTTCTTT. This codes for CASSQDFVDTEAFF.

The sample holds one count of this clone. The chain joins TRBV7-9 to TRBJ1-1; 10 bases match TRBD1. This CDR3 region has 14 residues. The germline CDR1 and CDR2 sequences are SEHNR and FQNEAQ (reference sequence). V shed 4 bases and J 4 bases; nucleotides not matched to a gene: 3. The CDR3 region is CASSYRDRGTEAFF. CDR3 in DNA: TGTGCCAGCAGCTACCGGGACAGGGGCACTGAAGCTTTCTTT. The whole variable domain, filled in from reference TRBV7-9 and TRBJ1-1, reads DTGVSQNPRHKITKRGQNVTFRCDPISEHNRLYWYRQTLGQGPEFLTYFQNEAQLEKSRLLSDRFSAERPKGSFSTLEIQRTEQGDSAMYLCASSYRDRGTEAFFGQGTRLTVV.

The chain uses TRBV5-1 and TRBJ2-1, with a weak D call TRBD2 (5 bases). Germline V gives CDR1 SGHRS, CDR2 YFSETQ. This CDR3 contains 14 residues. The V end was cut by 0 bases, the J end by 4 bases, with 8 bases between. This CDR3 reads CASSLAGEYNEQFF. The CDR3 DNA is TGCGCCAGCAGCTTGGCCGGGGAGTACAATGAGCAGTTCTTC. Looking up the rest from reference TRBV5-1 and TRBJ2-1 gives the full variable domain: KAGVTQTPRYLIKTRGQQVTLSCSPISGHRSVSWYQQTPGQGLQFLFEYFSETQRNKGNFPGRFSGRQFSNSRSEMNVSTLELGDSALYLCASSLAGEYNEQFFGPGTRLTVL.

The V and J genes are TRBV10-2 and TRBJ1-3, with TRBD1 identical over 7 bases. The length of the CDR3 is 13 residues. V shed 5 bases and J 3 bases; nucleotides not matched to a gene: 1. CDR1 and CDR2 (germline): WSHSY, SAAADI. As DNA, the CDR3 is TGCGCCAGCAGTTGGGACAGTGGAAACACCATATATTTT. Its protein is CASSWDSGNTIYF.

The CDR3: CASSSKREETYEQYF. CDR3 coding DNA: TGTGCCAGCAGCTCGAAGCGGGAGGAGACCTACGAGCAGTACTTC. The chain joins TRBV5-4 to TRBJ2-7, with 9 nucleotides matching TRBD2. The CDR3 is 15 amino acids. The junction had 6 bases not matched to a gene; V was cut back by 3 bases and J by 2 bases. CDR1 SGHNT and CDR2 YYREEE come from the germline V gene (reference sequence).

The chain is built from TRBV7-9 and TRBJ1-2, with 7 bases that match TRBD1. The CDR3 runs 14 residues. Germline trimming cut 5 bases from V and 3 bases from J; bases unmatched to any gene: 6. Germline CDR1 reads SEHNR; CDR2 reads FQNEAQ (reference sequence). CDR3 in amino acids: CASSRVTGDYGYTF. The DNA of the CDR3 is TGTGCCAGCAGCCGAGTCACAGGGGACTATGGCTACACCTTC.

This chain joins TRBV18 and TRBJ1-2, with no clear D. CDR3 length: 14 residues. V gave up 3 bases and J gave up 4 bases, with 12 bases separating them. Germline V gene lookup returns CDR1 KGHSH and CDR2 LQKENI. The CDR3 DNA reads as TGTGCCAGCTCACCGCCGACACCTGCCTATGGCTACACCTTC. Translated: CASSPPTPAYGYTF.

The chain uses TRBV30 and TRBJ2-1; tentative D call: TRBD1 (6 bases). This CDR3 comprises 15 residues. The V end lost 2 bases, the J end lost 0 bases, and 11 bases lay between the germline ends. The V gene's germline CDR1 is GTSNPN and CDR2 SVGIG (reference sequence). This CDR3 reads CAWSRGTSSYNEQFF. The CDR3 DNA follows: TGTGCCTGGAGTAGAGGGACAAGCTCCTACAATGAGCAGTTCTTC.

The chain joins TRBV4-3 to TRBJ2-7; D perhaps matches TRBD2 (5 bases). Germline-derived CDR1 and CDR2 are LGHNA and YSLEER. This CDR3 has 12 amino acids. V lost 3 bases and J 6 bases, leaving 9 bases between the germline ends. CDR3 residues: CASSQGGGEQYF. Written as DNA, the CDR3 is TGCGCCAGCAGCCAGGGTGGAGGCGAGCAGTACTTC.

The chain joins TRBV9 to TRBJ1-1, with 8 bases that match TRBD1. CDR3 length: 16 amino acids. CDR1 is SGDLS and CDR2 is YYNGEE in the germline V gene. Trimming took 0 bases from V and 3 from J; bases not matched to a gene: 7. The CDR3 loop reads CASSVVQGAIDTEAFF. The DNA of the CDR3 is TGTGCCAGCAGCGTAGTCCAGGGGGCTATCGACACTGAAGCTTTCTTT. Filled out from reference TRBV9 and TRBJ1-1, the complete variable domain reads DSGVTQTPKHLITATGQRVTLRCSPRSGDLSVYWYQQSLDQGLQFLIQYYNGEERAKGNILERFSAQQFPDLHSELNLSSLELGDSALYFCASSVVQGAIDTEAFFGQGTRLTVV.

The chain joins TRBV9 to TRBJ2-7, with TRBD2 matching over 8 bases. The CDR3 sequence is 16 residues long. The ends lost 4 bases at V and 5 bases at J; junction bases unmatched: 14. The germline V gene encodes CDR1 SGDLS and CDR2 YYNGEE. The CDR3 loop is CASSPRLAIFGDEQYF. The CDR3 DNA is TGTGCCAGCAGCCCCCGACTAGCGATCTTCGGGGACGAGCAGTACTTC.

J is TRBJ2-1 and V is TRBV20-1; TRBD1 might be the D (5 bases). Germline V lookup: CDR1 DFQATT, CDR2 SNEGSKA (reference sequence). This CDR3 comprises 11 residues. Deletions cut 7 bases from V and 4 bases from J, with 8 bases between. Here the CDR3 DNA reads TGCAGTGGGGGCACATACAATGAGCAGTTCTTC. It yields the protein CSGGTYNEQFF.